These 4 T cell receptor beta chains were sequenced from one sample in a study of Graves' ophthalmopathy and Graves' hyperthyroidism. RNA transcripts yielded amplified TCR beta CDR3 regions. An opening RT-PCR round employed HTBI primers and preceded a second-round multiplex PCR. TCRdb ran MiXCR on the multiplex PCR reads and lists one entry per CDR3 protein. The repertoire has around 43,000 distinct CDR3 sequences, approximately 52% of them found once; the top ten carry about 17%. Sequencing input: peripheral blood. These receptors originate from an adult man with Graves' ophthalmopathy.

V gene TRBV20-1 combines with J gene TRBJ1-1, with 8 nucleotides matching TRBD1. This CDR3 has 14 amino acids. J lost 1 base, V lost 0 bases, and 1 base had no gene match. Germline CDR1 and CDR2: DFQATT and SNEGSKA (reference sequence). DNA for the CDR3: TGCAGTGCTAGAGAAGGGACAGGGAACACTGAAGCTTTCTTT. This sequence encodes CSAREGTGNTEAFF.

This chain joins TRBV20-1 and TRBJ1-5; TRBD1 aligns across 8 bases. Unmatched junction bases numbered 9, after V lost 5 bases and J lost 0 bases. The CDR3 totals 16 residues. CDR1 is DFQATT and CDR2 is SNEGSKA in the germline V gene (reference sequence). The chain's CDR3 is CSADDRGQGSNQPQHF. In DNA form, the CDR3 reads TGCAGTGCTGATGACAGGGGCCAGGGTAGCAATCAGCCCCAGCATTTT.

This clonotype is medium-sized in the sample. J is TRBJ1-3 and V is TRBV7-9; D unresolved. CDR1 and CDR2 from the germline V gene are SEHNR and FQNEAQ (reference sequence). The length of the CDR3 is 14 residues. Trimming removed 2 bases from V and 3 bases from J, with 8 bases in between. The CDR3 DNA is TGTGCCAGCAGCTTAAGCGTTGATGGAAACACCATATATTTT. This codes for CASSLSVDGNTIYF.

Points on this clonotype: The CDR3 carries no conserved terminal phenylalanine or tryptophan, so it likely arises from a read error. CDR3 amino acids: CASSSGTSERRYPGETQYS. The CDR3 DNA sequence: TGCGCCAGCAGCTCCGGGACTAGCGAAAGACGATACCCTGGAGAGACCCAGTACTCC. V gene TRBV10-1 combines with J gene TRBJ2-5; 10 bases map to TRBD2. The CDR3 runs to 19 residues. Germline CDR1 is WNHNN and CDR2 is SYGVQD (reference sequence). V lost 6 bases to trimming and J lost 4 bases; unmatched junction nucleotides: 20.